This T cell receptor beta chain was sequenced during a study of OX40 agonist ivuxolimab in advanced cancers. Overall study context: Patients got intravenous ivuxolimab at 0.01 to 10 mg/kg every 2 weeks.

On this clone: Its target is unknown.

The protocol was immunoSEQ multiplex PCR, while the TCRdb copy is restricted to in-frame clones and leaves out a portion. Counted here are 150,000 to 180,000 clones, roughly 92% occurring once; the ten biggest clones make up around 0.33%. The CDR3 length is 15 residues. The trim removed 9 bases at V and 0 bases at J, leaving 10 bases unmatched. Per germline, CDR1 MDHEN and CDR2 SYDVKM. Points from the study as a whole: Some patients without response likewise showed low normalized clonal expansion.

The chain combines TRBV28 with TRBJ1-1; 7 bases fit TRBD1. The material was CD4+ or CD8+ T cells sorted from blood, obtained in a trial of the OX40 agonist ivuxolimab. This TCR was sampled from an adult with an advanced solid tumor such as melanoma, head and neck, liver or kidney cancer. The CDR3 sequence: CASTPGQPMNTEAFF. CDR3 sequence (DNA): TGTGCCAGTACCCCGGGACAGCCCATGAACACTGAAGCTTTCTTT.